Each of the 14 T cell receptor beta chains below was sequenced from the same sample in a study of response to subunit inactivated influenza vaccine. TCRdb called the RT-PCR reads again in MiXCR, with one record for every CDR3 protein. Here the sample spans about 520,000 distinct CDR3 sequences, roughly 23% being singletons. The sequences come from CD4+ T cells sorted from PBMCs, collected 5 to 6 days after vaccination. All receptors derive from a middle-aged man who received an inactivated influenza vaccine.

This clonotype was observed at least ten times. The chain employs TRBV29-1 and TRBJ2-2, with TRBD1 matching over 7 bases. The CDR3 sequence is 13 residues long. Trimming cost V 7 bases and J 0 bases; bases outside gene matches: 2. Germline CDR1 is SQVTM and CDR2 is ANQGSEA. The CDR3 protein is CSAGQPNTGELFF. CDR3 coding DNA: TGCAGCGCGGGACAGCCGAACACCGGGGAGCTGTTTTTT.

This clonotype is a singleton in its sample. The rearrangement uses TRBV6-1 and TRBJ2-4; weak D call: TRBD1 (5 bases). Germline V gene sequence: CDR1 MNHNS, CDR2 SASEGT. V lost 4 bases, J lost 4 bases, and 8 bases lay in between. This CDR3 is 13 amino acids long. The CDR3 reads CASSVPGKNIQYF. The CDR3 nucleotides read TGTGCCAGCAGTGTTCCAGGGAAAAACATTCAGTACTTC.

A remark on this clonotype: A much larger clone lies a single base off, so this may be a read error. The chain carries TRBV28 and TRBJ2-7; D call uncertain. CDR3 length: 17 amino acids. Looked up from germline, CDR1 is MDHEN and CDR2 is SYDVKM. DNA of the CDR3: TGTGCCAGCAGTTTAACTACCTACAGAAGACCCTACAACGAGAAGTACTTC. Its protein product is CASSLTTYRRPYNEKYF. The complete variable domain, with remaining parts taken from reference TRBV28 and TRBJ2-7, reads DVKVTQSSRYLVKRTGEKVFLECVQDMDHENMFWYRQDPGLGLRLIYFSYDVKMKEKGDIPEGYSVSREKKERFSLILESASTNQTSMYLCASSLTTYRRPYNEKYFGPGTRLTVT.

This rearrangement joins TRBV12-3 or TRBV12-4 to TRBJ2-5; 7 bases match TRBD2. Trimming removed 7 bases from V and 5 bases from J; junction bases left unmatched: 13. The CDR3 is 15 amino acids. DNA of the CDR3: TGTGCCAGCACCCCGGGGAGGGGTGGTGCGGAGACCCAGTACTTC. Its translation is CASTPGRGGAETQYF.

The table lists this clonotype with a few counts. The chain carries TRBV12-3 or TRBV12-4 and TRBJ2-3; the match to TRBD2 covers 10 bases. Unmatched junction bases numbered 16, after V lost 5 bases and J lost 5 bases. CDR3 length: 18 residues. The CDR3 coding sequence is TGTGCCAGCAGTCTCCCCCGGGGCAAGCGGGGGGGGGGAGATACGCAGTATTTT. Translating gives CASSLPRGKRGGGDTQYF.

V gene TRBV6-1 combines with J gene TRBJ1-2; 8 nucleotides agree with TRBD1. With V trimmed by 4 bases and J by 2 bases, 6 bases remained unmatched. There are 15 residues in the CDR3. The germline CDR1 and CDR2 sequences are MNHNS and SASEGT. CDR3 sequence reads: CASSGGNRGNYGYTF. Here the CDR3 DNA reads TGTGCCAGCAGTGGGGGAAACAGGGGGAACTATGGCTACACCTTC.

This chain links TRBV20-1 with TRBJ2-3; D not resolved. Germline CDR1 reads DFQATT; CDR2 reads SNEGSKA (reference sequence). V lost 3 bases and J 6 bases, leaving 13 bases between the germline ends. The CDR3 runs to 13 residues. The CDR3 sequence: CSARDRVGDTQYF. Written as DNA, the CDR3 is TGCAGTGCTAGGGACCGGGTAGGGGATACGCAGTATTTT.

The sample holds a few counts of this clonotype. The chain carries TRBV3-1 and TRBJ2-7; D gene ambiguous. CDR3 length equals 13 residues. With 3 bases removed from V and 6 bases from J, the gap between germline ends came to 12 bases. CDR1 is LGHDT, CDR2 YNNKEL, per germline (reference sequence). The CDR3 reads CASSHDSPSEQYF. In nucleotides, the CDR3 is TGTGCCAGCAGCCATGACTCCCCGAGCGAGCAGTACTTC.

V usage is TRBV20-1 and J usage is TRBJ2-5, with 8 bases matching TRBD1. J was trimmed by 6 bases and V by 4 bases; bases with no gene match: 13. From germline, CDR1 is DFQATT and CDR2 SNEGSKA (reference sequence). This CDR3 region has 15 residues. The CDR3 here is CSAISRGRNLQTQYF. The CDR3 DNA reads as TGCAGTGCTATCTCCAGGGGGCGGAATCTCCAGACCCAGTACTTC.

This clonotype showed up just once. The chain has TRBV15 and TRBJ2-1, with 7 bases lining up with TRBD2. The CDR3 length is 16 residues. V lost 0 bases to trimming and J lost 8 bases; unmatched junction nucleotides: 10. CDR1 and CDR2 from the germline V gene are LNHNV and YYDKDF (reference sequence). The CDR3 loop is CATSRDLGGSVHEQFF. CDR3 DNA: TGTGCCACCAGCAGAGATTTGGGCGGGAGTGTCCATGAGCAGTTCTTC.

V usage is TRBV23-1 and J usage is TRBJ1-1; D ambiguous. TRBV23-1 is treated as an ORF (open reading frame) with a function not yet certain. Trimming removed 4 bases at V and 2 bases at J, with 8 bases between. This CDR3 has 13 amino acids. In DNA, the CDR3 is TGCGCCAGCAGTCGAACTATTAACACTGAAGCTTTCTTT. Translating it yields CASSRTINTEAFF.

In its sample, this clonotype was seen a few times. This chain uses TRBV5-1 with TRBJ1-2; tentative D call: TRBD1 (6 bases). Trimming removed 4 bases at V and 3 bases at J, with 16 bases between. Germline loops: CDR1 SGHRS, CDR2 YFSETQ. This CDR3 contains 15 residues. In DNA form, the CDR3 reads TGCGCCAGCAGCGCGAATGGACAGAACGACTATGGCTACACCTTC. This codes for CASSANGQNDYGYTF.

The rearrangement links TRBV7-4 to TRBJ2-7, with TRBD2 matching 11 bases. Germline V lookup: CDR1 SGHVT, CDR2 SQSDAQ. The CDR3 contains 19 residues. V shed 5 bases and J 0 bases; nucleotides not matched to a gene: 15. CDR3 coding DNA: TGTGCCAGCAGCCCACGGGCTAGCGGGGGGTCCAAAATCTCCTACGAGCAGTACTTC. It specifies CASSPRASGGSKISYEQYF.

The J gene is TRBJ2-3, the V gene TRBV20-1; possible D gene TRBD2, 5 bases. Trimming removed 6 bases at V and 14 bases at J, with 18 bases between. Germline assignment: CDR1 DFQATT and CDR2 SNEGSKA (reference sequence). The CDR3 consists of 11 residues. CDR3 amino acids: CSAMDSRVLYF. In DNA form, the CDR3 reads TGCAGTGCCATGGACTCACGCGTTTTGTATTTT.